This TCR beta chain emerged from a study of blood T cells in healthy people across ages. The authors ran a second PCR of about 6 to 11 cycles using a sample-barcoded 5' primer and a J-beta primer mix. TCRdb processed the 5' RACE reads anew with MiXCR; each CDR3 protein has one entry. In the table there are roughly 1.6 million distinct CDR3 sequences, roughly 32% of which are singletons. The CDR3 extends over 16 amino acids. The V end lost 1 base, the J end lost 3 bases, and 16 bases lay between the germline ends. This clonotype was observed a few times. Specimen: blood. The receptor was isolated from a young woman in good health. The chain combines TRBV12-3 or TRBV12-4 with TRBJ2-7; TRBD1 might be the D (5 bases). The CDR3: CASSLGLGLDLYEQYF. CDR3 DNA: TGTGCCAGCAGTTTAGGATTGGGGCTTGACCTCTACGAGCAGTACTTC.